The 14 T cell receptor beta chains below come from one sample, sequenced in a study of PD-L1 blockade in urothelial cancer. Indicated time point: pretreatment peripheral blood. The protocol was immunoSEQ multiplex PCR, while the TCRdb copy is restricted to in-frame clones and leaves out a portion. The sample records about 87,000 clones, approximately 88% being singletons. This specimen consisted of PBMCs, obtained around atezolizumab (anti-PD-L1) treatment. The receptors derive from a woman older than 75 with urothelial cancer.

V usage is TRBV7-3 and J usage is TRBJ1-2, with 8 bases fitting TRBD1. In germline, CDR1 is SGHTA, CDR2 FQGTGA. J lost 7 bases, V lost 1 base, and 5 bases had no gene match. The CDR3 is made up of 14 amino acids. CDR3 in amino acids: CASSLSLDRVGYTF. The CDR3 DNA reads as TGTGCCAGCAGCTTAAGCCTGGACAGGGTTGGCTACACCTTC.

V usage is TRBV9 and J usage is TRBJ2-1; 8 bases align to TRBD2. Germline CDR1 SGDLS, CDR2 YYNGEE. The CDR3 is 19 amino acids. V lost 0 bases to trimming and J lost 0 bases; unmatched junction nucleotides: 11. The CDR3 here is CASSVEGGRGGSSYNEQFF. DNA for the CDR3: TGTGCCAGCAGCGTAGAAGGTGGTCGGGGGGGTTCCTCCTACAATGAGCAGTTCTTC.

This clone was seen only once. This chain connects TRBV11-2 to TRBJ2-1, with 12 bases identical to TRBD2. The CDR3 sequence is 17 residues long. Germline loops: CDR1 SGHAT, CDR2 FQNNGV. V shed 2 bases, J shed 3 bases, and the junction held 5 bases outside the gene matches. The CDR3 coding sequence is TGTGCCAGCAGCTTATTTCTACTAGCGGGGGGCTACAATGAGCAGTTCTTC. Protein: CASSLFLLAGGYNEQFF.

The V and J genes are TRBV6-1 and TRBJ2-4; D not certain. Trimming pared 7 bases from V and 5 bases from J, leaving 15 bases between. CDR3 length: 14 residues. The germline V gene encodes CDR1 MNHNS and CDR2 SASEGT. The CDR3 DNA is TGTGCCAGCACCTTGACTGTTAAGGAAAACATTCAGTACTTC. Translated: CASTLTVKENIQYF.

Only a few counts were recorded for this clone. CDR3 sequence (DNA): TGCAGCGCTGAGCGGGCGGCCGGCTACACCTTC. Amino acids: CSAERAAGYTF. The chain has TRBV29-1 and TRBJ1-2; D gene ambiguous. V was trimmed by 7 bases and J by 8 bases, leaving 14 bases between them. The CDR3 extends over 11 amino acids. CDR1 SQVTM and CDR2 ANQGSEA come from the germline V gene.

This clone was counted a single time. The V and J genes are TRBV19 and TRBJ2-1; 10 bases are a match to TRBD1. CDR1 is LNHDA and CDR2 is SQIVND in the germline V gene (reference sequence). This CDR3 has 14 amino acids. V shed 5 bases and J 6 bases; nucleotides not matched to a gene: 4. The CDR3 DNA is TGTGCCAGTAGTGACAGGGGGCGCGGCAATGAGCAGTTCTTC. Translating gives CASSDRGRGNEQFF.

V usage is TRBV19 and J usage is TRBJ1-1, with 10 bases aligning to TRBD1. Looked up from germline, CDR1 is LNHDA and CDR2 is SQIVND (reference sequence). The CDR3 is 15 residues long. J was trimmed by 10 bases and V by 6 bases; bases with no gene match: 14. The CDR3 DNA follows: TGTGCCAGTAGCCCAGGGGACAGGGGACTTTTCAGAGCTTTCTTT. Amino acid sequence: CASSPGDRGLFRAFF. The whole variable domain, remainder taken from reference TRBV19 and TRBJ1-1, is DGGITQSPKYLFRKEGQNVTLSCEQNLNHDAMYWYRQDPGQGLRLIYYSQIVNDFQKGDIAEGYSVSREKKESFPLTVTSAQKNPTAFYLCASSPGDRGLFRAFFGQGTRLTVV.

The chain joins TRBV10-2 to TRBJ1-2, with TRBD1 matching 8 bases. The germline gives CDR1 WSHSY, CDR2 SAAADI. The length of the CDR3 is 15 residues. The trim removed 3 bases at V and 1 base at J, leaving 4 bases unmatched. The CDR3 bases are TGCGCCAGCAGTGAACAGGGGGAATTTAACTATGGCTACACCTTC. Translating gives CASSEQGEFNYGYTF.

CDR3 in amino acids: CASSSGLAGGRNEQFF. The CDR3 nucleotides are TGCGCCAGCAGCTCAGGACTAGCGGGAGGGCGGAATGAGCAGTTCTTC. The V gene is TRBV5-1, the J gene TRBJ2-1; 15 nucleotides line up with TRBD2. The CDR3 totals 16 residues. Germline V gene data show CDR1 as SGHRS and CDR2 as YFSETQ. Trimming took 3 bases from V and 7 from J; bases not matched to a gene: 5.

The V and J genes are TRBV19 and TRBJ2-5; perhaps TRBD1 as D (5 bases). The germline CDR1 and CDR2 sequences are LNHDA and SQIVND (reference sequence). With 5 bases removed from V and 2 bases from J, the gap between germline ends came to 9 bases. This CDR3 region has 13 residues. The CDR3 loop reads CASSDTGQETQYF. For the CDR3, the DNA is TGTGCCAGTAGTGATACAGGTCAAGAGACCCAGTACTTC.

The chain carries TRBV18 and TRBJ2-7; 14 bases fit TRBD2. The germline V gene has CDR1 KGHSH and CDR2 LQKENI. This CDR3 has 20 residues. V lost 3 bases and J lost 2; bases outside the gene matches: 15. The CDR3 DNA reads as TGTGCCAGCTCACCCCTGGGACTAGCGGGAGAAGCCAAGTCCCCCTACGAGCAGTACTTC. Translating gives CASSPLGLAGEAKSPYEQYF.

V usage is TRBV6-1 and J usage is TRBJ2-2; tentatively, D is TRBD2 (5 bases). Trimming took off 4 bases at V and 1 base at J, with 10 bases between the two ends. The CDR3 spans 15 residues. Germline CDR1 and CDR2: MNHNS and SASEGT. The CDR3 sequence: CASSGASRNTGELFF. The CDR3 nucleotides read TGTGCCAGCAGTGGGGCTAGCAGGAACACCGGGGAGCTGTTTTTT.

This chain links TRBV7-9 with TRBJ2-1; 12 nucleotides match TRBD1. J was trimmed by 7 bases and V by 1 base; bases with no gene match: 2. The germline V gene encodes CDR1 SEHNR and CDR2 FQNEAQ (reference sequence). CDR3 size: 15 residues. Here the CDR3 DNA reads TGTGCCAGCAGCTTAGGGGGACAGGGGGCGAATGAGCAGTTCTTC. Amino acids: CASSLGGQGANEQFF. The variable domain in full, with the rest retrieved from reference TRBV7-9 and TRBJ2-1, is DTGVSQNPRHKITKRGQNVTFRCDPISEHNRLYWYRQTLGQGPEFLTYFQNEAQLEKSRLLSDRFSAERPKGSFSTLEIQRTEQGDSAMYLCASSLGGQGANEQFFGPGTRLTVL.

The chain has TRBV6-5 and TRBJ2-7, with 9 bases identical to TRBD1. This CDR3 has 15 amino acids. V trimming: 6 bases; J trimming: 2 bases; junction bases outside the gene matches: 8. The germline gives CDR1 MNHEY, CDR2 SVGAGI. The CDR3 DNA reads TGTGCCAGCAGACAGACAGGGGGACCCGCCTACGAGCAGTACTTC. Translated, it gives CASRQTGGPAYEQYF.